These T cell receptor beta chains were read from a single sample in a study of CD8 T cells in ankylosing spondylitis. TCRdb redid the calling of the 5' RACE reads with MiXCR, one entry per CDR3 protein. This table holds 250,000 or so distinct CDR3 sequences, 20% to 30% found once. Source material: blood, either unsorted or a sorted T cell fraction (not recorded which). Receptors were obtained from a male donor with ankylosing spondylitis or in good health (not recorded which). Each CDR3 is given with its conserved first and last residue. D genes are given only for firm matches. Clone size, where shown, is once, few, many, or a class for clones that have expanded.

TRBJ2-2,.,TRBD1,TRBV10-2,TGCGCCAGCAACAGGGGGTCGGGGGAGCTGTTTTTT,CASNRGSGELFF
TRBJ2-1,.,.,TRBV20-1,TGCAGTGCTAGTCTGGGGGCTGCCTACAATGAGCAGTTCTTC,CSASLGAAYNEQFF
TRBJ2-7,many,.,TRBV6-1,TGTGCCAGCAGCACCGGACTGACGAGGGGCGAGCAGTACTTC,CASSTGLTRGEQYF
TRBJ2-7,.,.,TRBV10-3,TGTGCCATCAGTGAGGGGGAACCCGAGCAGTACTTC,CAISEGEPEQYF
TRBJ2-5,many,.,TRBV20-1,TGCAGTGCTAGAGTCGGAGGTGGGGACCAAGAGACCCAGTACTTC,CSARVGGGDQETQYF
TRBJ2-5,.,.,TRBV20-1,TGCAGTGCCGCCGGGGACCTAGAGACCCAGTACTTC,CSAAGDLETQYF
TRBJ2-6,.,TRBD1,TRBV20-1,TGCAGTGCCAAAGACAGGGGGAGCTCTGGGGCCAACGTCCTGACTTTC,CSAKDRGSSGANVLTF
TRBJ2-7,once,TRBD1,TRBV12-3/TRBV12-4,TGTGCCAGCAGCCGCGACAGGGGTTTAATCTACGAGCAGTACTTC,CASSRDRGLIYEQYF
TRBJ2-1,.,TRBD2,TRBV5-1,TGCGCCACCGCCTGGGGGGGTTCCTACAATGAGCAGTTCTTC,CATAWGGSYNEQFF
TRBJ2-7,many,TRBD2,TRBV6-1,TGTGCCAGCAGTAAACGGGGGGGCGGTTTCAAGCAGTACTTC,CASSKRGGGFKQYF
TRBJ2-3,.,.,TRBV20-1,TGCAGTGCCGGTACCGGGGCCCCACACAGGGATACGCAGTATTTT,CSAGTGAPHRDTQYF
TRBJ2-7,few,TRBD1,TRBV5-1,TGCGCCAGCAGCCCCCAGGTCGGGACAGGGAGATCCTACGAGCAGTACTTC,CASSPQVGTGRSYEQYF
TRBJ2-2,.,TRBD2,TRBV20-1,TGCAGTGCTAGTCGAGCGGGGGCGAACACCGGGGAGCTGTTTTTT,CSASRAGANTGELFF
TRBJ2-7,many,.,TRBV12-3/TRBV12-4,TGTGCCAGCAGTTTCAGGAAGTCAGACTACGAGCAGTACTTC,CASSFRKSDYEQYF
TRBJ1-2,many,.,TRBV20-1,TGCAGTGCTAGAGACCCGCAGGGGCGGGGGAACTATGGCTACACCTTC,CSARDPQGRGNYGYTF
TRBJ1-4,many,.,TRBV7-9,TGTGCCAGCAGCTCCACGGCGGAGTACCGTAATGAAAAACTGTTTTTT,CASSSTAEYRNEKLFF
TRBJ2-7,many,.,TRBV3-1,TGTGCCAGCAGCCAACTAGCCACCTACGAGCAGTACTTC,CASSQLATYEQYF
TRBJ1-5,many,.,TRBV21-1,TGTGCCAGCAGCAAAACGGAGGGTAGACAGCATCAGCCCCAGCATTTT,CASSKTEGRQHQPQHF
TRBJ2-3,few,.,TRBV15,TGTGCCACCAGCAGACACCAAGGGACTGCATCTAGCACAGATACGCAGTATTTT,CATSRHQGTASSTDTQYF
TRBJ2-7,.,.,TRBV10-1,TGCGCCAGCAGTGAGTCCCAGGGGACGCAGTACTTC,CASSESQGTQYF
TRBJ2-5,.,TRBD2,TRBV20-1,TGCAGTGCCCGTCGGGGGGGTCAAGAGACCCAGTACTTC,CSARRGGQETQYF
TRBJ2-1,.,TRBD1,TRBV2,TGTGCCAGCAGCACAGACAGGGTGGGTGAGCAGTTCTTC,CASSTDRVGEQFF
TRBJ2-1,few,TRBD1,TRBV6-5,TGTGCCAGCAGTTTGGAGGGACAGGCCTACAATGAGCAGTTCTTC,CASSLEGQAYNEQFF
TRBJ2-4,.,.,TRBV30,TGTGCCTGGAGTGAGTGGGGTGAAGGCAAAAACATTCAGTACTTC,CAWSEWGEGKNIQYF
TRBJ2-3,few,TRBD2,TRBV20-1,TGCAGTGCTAGTGGGGGGGTTGGTGATACGCAGTATTTT,CSASGGVGDTQYF
TRBJ2-5,many,.,TRBV12-3/TRBV12-4,TGTGCCAGCAGTCAAGCTTCGGGGAGAGGAGAGACCCAGTACTTC,CASSQASGRGETQYF
TRBJ2-7,few,TRBD1,TRBV28,TGTGCCAGCAGTTTCTCAACCGGGACAGTTTACGAGCAGTACTTC,CASSFSTGTVYEQYF
TRBJ2-2,many,.,TRBV5-1,TGCGCCAGCAGCTTGCAGGACTCGACCACCGGGGAGCTGTTTTTT,CASSLQDSTTGELFF
TRBJ2-1,many,TRBD2,TRBV5-1,TGCGCCAGCAGTTTTGGTGGACTAGCGGACTCCTACAATGAGCAGTTCTTC,CASSFGGLADSYNEQFF
TRBJ2-1,.,TRBD1,TRBV6-1,TGTGCCAGCAGGACCCGGACAGGGGATGAGCAGTTCTTC,CASRTRTGDEQFF
TRBJ2-3,.,TRBD2,TRBV20-1,TGCAGTGCTAGATCAGGGACTAGCGGGGGACACTCAGATACGCAGTATTTT,CSARSGTSGGHSDTQYF